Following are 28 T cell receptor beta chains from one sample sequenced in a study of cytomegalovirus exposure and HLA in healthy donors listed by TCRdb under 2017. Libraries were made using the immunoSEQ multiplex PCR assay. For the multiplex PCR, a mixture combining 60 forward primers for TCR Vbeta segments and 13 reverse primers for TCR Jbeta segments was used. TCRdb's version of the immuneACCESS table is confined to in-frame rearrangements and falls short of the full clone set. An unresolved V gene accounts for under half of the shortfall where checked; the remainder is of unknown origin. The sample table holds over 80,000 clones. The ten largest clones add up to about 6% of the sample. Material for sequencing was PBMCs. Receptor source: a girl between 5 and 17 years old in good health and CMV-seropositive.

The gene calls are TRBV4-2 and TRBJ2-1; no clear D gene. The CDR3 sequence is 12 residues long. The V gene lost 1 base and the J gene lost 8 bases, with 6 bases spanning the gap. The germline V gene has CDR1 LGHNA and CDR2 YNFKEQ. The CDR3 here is CASSQGAYEQFF. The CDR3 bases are TGTGCCAGCAGCCAAGGCGCCTATGAGCAGTTCTTC.

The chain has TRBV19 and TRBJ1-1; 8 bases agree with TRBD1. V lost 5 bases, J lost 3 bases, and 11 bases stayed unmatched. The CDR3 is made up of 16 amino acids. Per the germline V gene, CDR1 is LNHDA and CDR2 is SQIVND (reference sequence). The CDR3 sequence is CASSRGNRGADTEAFF. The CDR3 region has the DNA TGTGCCAGTAGTCGTGGAAACAGGGGGGCGGACACTGAAGCTTTCTTT.

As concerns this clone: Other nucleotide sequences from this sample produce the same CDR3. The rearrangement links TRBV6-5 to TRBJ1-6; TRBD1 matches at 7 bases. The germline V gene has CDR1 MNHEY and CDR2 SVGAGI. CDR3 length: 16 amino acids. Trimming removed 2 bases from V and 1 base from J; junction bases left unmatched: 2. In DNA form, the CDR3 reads TGTGCCAGCAGTTACCGACAGGGTTCCTATAATTCACCCCTCCACTTT. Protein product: CASSYRQGSYNSPLHF.

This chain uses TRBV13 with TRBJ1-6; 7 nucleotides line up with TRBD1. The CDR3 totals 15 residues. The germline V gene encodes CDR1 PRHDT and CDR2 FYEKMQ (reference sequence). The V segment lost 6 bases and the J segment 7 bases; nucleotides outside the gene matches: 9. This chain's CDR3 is CASSPPGQLNSPLHF. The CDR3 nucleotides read TGTGCCAGCAGTCCGCCGGGACAGCTGAATTCACCCCTCCACTTT.

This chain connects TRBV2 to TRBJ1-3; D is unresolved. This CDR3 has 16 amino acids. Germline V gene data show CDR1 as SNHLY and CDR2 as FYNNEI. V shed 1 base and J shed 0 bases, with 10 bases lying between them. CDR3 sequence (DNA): TGTGCCAGCAGTGAAGTATTAGTCCTCTCTGGAAACACCATATATTTT. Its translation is CASSEVLVLSGNTIYF.

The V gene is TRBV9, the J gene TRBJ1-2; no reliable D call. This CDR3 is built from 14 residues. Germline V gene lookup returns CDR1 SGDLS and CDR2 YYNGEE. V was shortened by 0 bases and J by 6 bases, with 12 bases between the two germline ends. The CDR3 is CASSVVGGINGYTF. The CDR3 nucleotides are TGTGCCAGCAGCGTAGTGGGAGGGATCAATGGCTACACCTTC.

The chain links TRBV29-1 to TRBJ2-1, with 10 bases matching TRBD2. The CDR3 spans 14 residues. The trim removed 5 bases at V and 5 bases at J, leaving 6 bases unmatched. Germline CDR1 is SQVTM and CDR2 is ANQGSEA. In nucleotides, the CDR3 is TGCAGCGTTAGGGCTAGCGGGAGCCACAATGAGCAGTTCTTC. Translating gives CSVRASGSHNEQFF.

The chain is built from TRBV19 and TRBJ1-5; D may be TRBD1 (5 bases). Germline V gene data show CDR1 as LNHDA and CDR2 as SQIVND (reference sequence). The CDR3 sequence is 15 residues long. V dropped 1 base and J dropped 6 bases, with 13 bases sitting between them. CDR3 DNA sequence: TGTGCCAGTAGTATAGTCCAGGGCGTAGTTCAGCCCCAGCATTTT. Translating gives CASSIVQGVVQPQHF.

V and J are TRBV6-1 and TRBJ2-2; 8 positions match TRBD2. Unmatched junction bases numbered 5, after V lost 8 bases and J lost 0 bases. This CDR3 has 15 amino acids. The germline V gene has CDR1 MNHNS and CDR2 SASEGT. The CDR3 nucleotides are TGTGCCAGCCTCTCGGGGGGGGCGAACACCGGGGAGCTGTTTTTT. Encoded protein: CASLSGGANTGELFF.

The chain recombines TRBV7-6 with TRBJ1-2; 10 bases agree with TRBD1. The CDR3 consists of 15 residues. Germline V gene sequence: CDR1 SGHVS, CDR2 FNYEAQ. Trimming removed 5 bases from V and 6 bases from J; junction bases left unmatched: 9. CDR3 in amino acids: CASSPLTGGEDGYTF. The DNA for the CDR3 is TGTGCCAGCAGCCCCCTGACAGGGGGCGAGGATGGCTACACCTTC.

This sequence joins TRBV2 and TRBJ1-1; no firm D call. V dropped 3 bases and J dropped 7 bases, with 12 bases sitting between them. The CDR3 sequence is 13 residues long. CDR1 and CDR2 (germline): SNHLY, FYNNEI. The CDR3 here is CASSDRGAGEAFF. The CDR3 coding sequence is TGTGCCAGCAGTGACCGTGGAGCTGGTGAAGCTTTCTTT.

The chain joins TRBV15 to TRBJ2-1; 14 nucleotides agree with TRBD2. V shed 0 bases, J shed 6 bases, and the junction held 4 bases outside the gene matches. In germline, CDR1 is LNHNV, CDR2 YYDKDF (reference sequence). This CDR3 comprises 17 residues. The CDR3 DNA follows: TGTGCCACCAGCAGAGACCTGACTAGCGGGGGGGCCAATGAGCAGTTCTTC. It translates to CATSRDLTSGGANEQFF.

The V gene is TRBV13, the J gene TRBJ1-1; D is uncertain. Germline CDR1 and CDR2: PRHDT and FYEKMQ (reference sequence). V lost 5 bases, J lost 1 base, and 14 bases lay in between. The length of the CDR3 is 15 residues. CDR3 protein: CASSPRFQENTEAFF. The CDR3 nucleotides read TGTGCCAGCAGCCCCAGGTTCCAGGAGAACACTGAAGCTTTCTTT.

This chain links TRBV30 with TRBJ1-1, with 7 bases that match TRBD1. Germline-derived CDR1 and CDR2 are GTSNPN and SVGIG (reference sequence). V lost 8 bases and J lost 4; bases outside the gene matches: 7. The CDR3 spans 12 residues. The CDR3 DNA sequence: TGTGCCGGTGACAGGGCGGGCACTGAAGCTTTCTTT. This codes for CAGDRAGTEAFF. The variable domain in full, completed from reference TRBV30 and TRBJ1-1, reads SQTIHQWPATLVQPVGSPLSLECTVEGTSNPNLYWYRQAAGRGLQLLFYSVGIGQISSEVPQNLSASRPQDRQFILSSKKLLLSDSGFYLCAGDRAGTEAFFGQGTRLTVV.

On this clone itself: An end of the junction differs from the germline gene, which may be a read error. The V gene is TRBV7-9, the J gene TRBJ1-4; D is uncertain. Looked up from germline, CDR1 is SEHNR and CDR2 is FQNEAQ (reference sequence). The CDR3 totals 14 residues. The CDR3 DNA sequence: TGTGCCAGCACCTTACCCACGGTCGGTGAAAAACTGTTTTTT. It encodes CASTLPTVGEKLFF.

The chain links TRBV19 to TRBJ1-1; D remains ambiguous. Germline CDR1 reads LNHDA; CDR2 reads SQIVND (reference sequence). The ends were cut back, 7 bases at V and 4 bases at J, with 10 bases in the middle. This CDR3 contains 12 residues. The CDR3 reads CASKSPLTEAFF. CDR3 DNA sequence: TGTGCCAGTAAAAGCCCCCTCACTGAAGCTTTCTTT.

In nucleotides, the CDR3 is TGTGCCAGCAGTTACTCACAGGGGGCTAGGTATGGCTACACCTTC. Its translation is CASSYSQGARYGYTF. The genes are TRBV6-5 and TRBJ1-2; TRBD1 matches at 9 bases. The CDR3 runs to 15 residues. Germline CDR1 reads MNHEY; CDR2 reads SVGAGI. The trim removed 0 bases at V and 5 bases at J, leaving 4 bases unmatched.

The CDR3 reads CATPHRVSGELFF. CDR3 DNA sequence: TGTGCTACCCCCCACAGGGTCAGCGGGGAGCTGTTTTTT. The chain combines TRBV7-7 with TRBJ2-2, with D possibly TRBD1 on 6 matching bases. This CDR3 contains 13 residues. Germline V gene sequence: CDR1 SSHAT, CDR2 FNYEAQ (reference sequence).

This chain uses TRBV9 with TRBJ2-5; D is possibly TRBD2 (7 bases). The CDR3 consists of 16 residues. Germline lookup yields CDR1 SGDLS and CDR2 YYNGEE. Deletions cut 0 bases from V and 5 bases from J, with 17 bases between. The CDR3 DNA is TGTGCCAGCAGCGTAGAAGGGGGGGGTCTTTCTGAGACCCAGTACTTC. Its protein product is CASSVEGGGLSETQYF.

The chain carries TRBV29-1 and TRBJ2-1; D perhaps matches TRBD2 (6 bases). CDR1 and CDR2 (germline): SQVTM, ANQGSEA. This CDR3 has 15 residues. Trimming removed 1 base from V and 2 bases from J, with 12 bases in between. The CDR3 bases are TGCAGCGTTGAAGTCTGGTCTAGCGCCTACAATGAGCAGTTCTTC. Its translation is CSVEVWSSAYNEQFF.

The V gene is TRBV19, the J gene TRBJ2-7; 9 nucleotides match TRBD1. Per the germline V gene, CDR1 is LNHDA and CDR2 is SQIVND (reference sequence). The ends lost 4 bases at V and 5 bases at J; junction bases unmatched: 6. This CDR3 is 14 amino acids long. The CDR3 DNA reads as TGTGCCAGTAGTAAACGGGACAGGGTCCACGAGCAGTACTTC. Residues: CASSKRDRVHEQYF.

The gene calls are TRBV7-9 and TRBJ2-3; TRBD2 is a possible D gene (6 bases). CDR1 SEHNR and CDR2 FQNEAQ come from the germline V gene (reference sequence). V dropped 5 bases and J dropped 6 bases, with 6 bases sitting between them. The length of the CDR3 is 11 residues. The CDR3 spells CASSGGDTQYF. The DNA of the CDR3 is TGTGCCAGCAGCGGGGGGGATACGCAGTATTTT.

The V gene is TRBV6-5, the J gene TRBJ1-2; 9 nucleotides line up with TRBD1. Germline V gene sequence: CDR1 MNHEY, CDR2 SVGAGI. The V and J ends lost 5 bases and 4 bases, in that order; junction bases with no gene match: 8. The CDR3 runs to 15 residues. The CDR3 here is CASSIVTTGGYGYTF. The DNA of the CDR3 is TGTGCCAGCAGTATTGTCACGACAGGGGGCTATGGCTACACCTTC.

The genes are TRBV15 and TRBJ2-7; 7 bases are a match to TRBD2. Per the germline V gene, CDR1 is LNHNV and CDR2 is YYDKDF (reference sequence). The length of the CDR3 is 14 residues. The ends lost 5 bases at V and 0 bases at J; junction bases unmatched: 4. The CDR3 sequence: CATSVRGSSYEQYF. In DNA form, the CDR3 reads TGTGCCACCAGCGTACGCGGGAGCTCCTACGAGCAGTACTTC.

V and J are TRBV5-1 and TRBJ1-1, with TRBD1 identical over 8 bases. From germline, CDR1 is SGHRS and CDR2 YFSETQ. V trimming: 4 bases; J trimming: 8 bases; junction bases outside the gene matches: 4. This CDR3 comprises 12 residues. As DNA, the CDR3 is TGCGCCAGCAGCAGGGGGGACAGGGAAGCTTTCTTT. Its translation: CASSRGDREAFF.

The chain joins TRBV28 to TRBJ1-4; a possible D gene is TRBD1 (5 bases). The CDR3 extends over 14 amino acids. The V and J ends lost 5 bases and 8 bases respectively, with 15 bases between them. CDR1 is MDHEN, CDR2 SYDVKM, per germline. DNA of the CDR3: TGTGCCAGCAGTACCTATGGGGCAGGCGAAAAACTGTTTTTT. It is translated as CASSTYGAGEKLFF.

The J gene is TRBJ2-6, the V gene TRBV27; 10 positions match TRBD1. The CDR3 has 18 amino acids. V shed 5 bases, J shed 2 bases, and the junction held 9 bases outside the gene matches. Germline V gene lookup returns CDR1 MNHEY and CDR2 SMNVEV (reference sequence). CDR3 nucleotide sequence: TGTGCCAGCAGTGGGAGGACAGGGGGTCACACTGGGGCCAACGTCCTGACTTTC. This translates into CASSGRTGGHTGANVLTF.

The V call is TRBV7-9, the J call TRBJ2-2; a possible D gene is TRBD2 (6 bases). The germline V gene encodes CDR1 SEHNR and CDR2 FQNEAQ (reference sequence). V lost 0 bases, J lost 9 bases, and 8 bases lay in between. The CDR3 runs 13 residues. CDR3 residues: CASSLARDWELFF. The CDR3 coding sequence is TGTGCCAGCAGCTTAGCAAGGGACTGGGAGCTGTTTTTT.